The present entry profiles one T cell receptor (beta chain) with its context. This clonotype was counted between two and nine times. This clone's antigen is unknown. No base qualities exist here, and no much larger clone lies one base off it. The CDR3 has 15 amino acids, counting the end cysteine and phenylalanine. Solely the CDR3 DNA is kept, with 45 bases framed from the first base. The germline V gene gives CDR1 as MNHEY and CDR2 as SVGEGT. The V end gives up 2 bases and the J end 6 bases, leaving 8 bases in the junction not matched to a gene. The data were taken from a study of T-cell memory formation after mild COVID-19 (dated by TCRdb to the early 2020s). Study-wide context: Most TCR sequence clusters were specific to one of the two donors. T-cell clones expanding and contracting after mild COVID-19 in a couple of donors were tracked by longitudinal TCRalpha and TCRbeta repertoire sequencing. Two young, previously healthy adult volunteers, one female and one male, were included in the cohort. Study-level results and caveats: From day 15 to 85, contracting clones showed balanced CD4/CD8 phenotypes, whereas a second wave of clones that expanded from day 15 to 37 leaned towards CD4+. Whether the second-wave clones peaking on day 37 were SARS-CoV-2 specific was not confirmed. The detection of some responding clones in pre-infection memory suggests that pre-existing cross-reactive memory T cells joined the SARS-CoV-2 response. Contracting CD4+ clones were found mainly in CM and EM memory subsets, while CD8+ clones were enriched in EMRA. The study covered only two mild cases, and larger cohorts including severe cases with pre-infection samples were considered necessary.

Ficoll-Paque density gradient centrifugation was used to isolate PBMCs. TCRdb names Illumina NovaSeq 6000 as the instrument used. cDNA libraries for TCRalpha and TCRbeta were prepared by 5'RACE using constant-segment primers, with sample barcodes and unique molecular identifiers added. Trizol reagent was used to extract RNA from every sample. The libraries were amplified in two PCR steps, and the second step added a second sample barcode and Illumina TruSeq adapters. Sequencing of the libraries was done on an Illumina NovaSeq, producing 2 x 150 bp paired-end reads. In the paper's pipeline: The reads were demultiplexed and collapsed into UMI-guided consensus sequences using migec v1.2.7. Using mixcr v2.1.11, the UMI consensuses were aligned to TRA and TRB V and J templates and assembled into clonotypes. A clonotype was counted as expanded or contracted only if both edgeR and NoisET called the change significant, with noise models trained on biological replicates. For edgeR calls, a false discovery rate-adjusted p below 0.01 and a log2 fold-change threshold of 1 were applied. As an exploratory analysis of dynamics, PCA with hierarchical clustering was applied to max-normalized trajectories of the 1000 most abundant clonotypes. Separately sequenced CD4+ and CD8+ repertoires were used to assign the CD4 or CD8 phenotype of responding clones. TCRdb passed the public sequencing reads through fastp at Q25 and MiXCR, retaining productive beta sequences. All rows with the same CDR3 protein become a single entry with the most common DNA and genes. These V and J calls rely on TCRdb rather than the paper's analysis. The sample has roughly 580,000 distinct CDR3 sequences on record, more than 15% of them singletons. The ten largest clonotypes hold approximately 12% of the sample.

This receptor was obtained from an adult woman who had mild COVID-19 (a few samples of this study predate the infection). The sample titles of this study are shuffled in the database, so cell type and time point are left out; the donor was told from shared clones. This sequence uses TRBV6-2 or TRBV6-3 and TRBJ2-3, with 7 central nucleotides matching TRBD2. Sample: PBMCs or a T cell subset sorted from them (not recorded which). The CDR3 protein sequence reads: CASSYGPGGMDTQYF. The DNA reads TGTGCCAGCAGTTACGGCCCCGGGGGGATGGATACGCAGTATTTT.